Sequencing of this TCR beta chain was carried out in a study of CD8+CD57+ T cells in acquired aplastic anemia. Background on the study: DNA from sorted CD4+ and CD8+ cells averaged roughly 3.2 ug.

Using genomic DNA as the template, TCR beta VDJ and CDR3 profiling was carried out. TCRdb re-derived calls from the reads in MiXCR, one entry per CDR3 protein. The sample holds hundreds of thousands of distinct CDR3 sequences; more than 40% are singletons and the top ten take 7% to 9.5%. With 0 bases clipped from V and 2 bases from J, the junction kept 8 bases outside the gene matches. Looked up from germline, CDR1 is LGHDT and CDR2 is YNNKEL (reference sequence). The CDR3 spans 17 residues. All patients picked for sequencing had shown, by flow cytometry, an expansion of CD8+CD57+ cells. This clonotype was counted between two and nine times.

The sequenced sample consisted of sorted CD4+, CD8+, or CD8+CD57+ T cells (not recorded which) from PBMCs. The chain has TRBV3-1 and TRBJ2-7; 9 positions match TRBD1. This receptor was identified in a human donor with aplastic anemia. This chain's CDR3 is CASSQDLAGTGTYEQYF. CDR3 DNA: TGTGCCAGCAGCCAAGATCTGGCCGGGACAGGGACCTACGAGCAGTACTTC.